This T cell receptor (beta chain) was documented in a study of blood T cell repertoires in COVID-19. Background on the study: Italy, Spain and the United States were the sources of the convalescent and acute COVID-19 samples. T cells, B-cell-depleted T cells, or PBMCs provided the cDNA or gDNA that served as material.

The CDR3 is made up of 13 amino acids. Germline trimming cut 7 bases from V and 6 bases from J; bases unmatched to any gene: 3. Original methodology: Nucleated cell number was recorded as an estimate derived from reference gene primer amplification. Assay used: immunoSEQ multiplex PCR; TCRdb lists only in-frame clones, some missing. V and J calls and clone size are copied from that table; D and trimming were computed from the DNA. The sample consists of about 140,000 clones, around 87% of them appearing once. Sequencing used peripheral blood. The chain has TRBV12-3 or TRBV12-4 and TRBJ1-5, with 10 bases identical to TRBD1. The receptor was isolated from a man aged 50-59 years with active COVID-19. The CDR3 coding sequence is TGTGCCAGCACCCGGGACAGGGGTCAGCCCCAGCATTTT. Residues: CASTRDRGQPQHF.